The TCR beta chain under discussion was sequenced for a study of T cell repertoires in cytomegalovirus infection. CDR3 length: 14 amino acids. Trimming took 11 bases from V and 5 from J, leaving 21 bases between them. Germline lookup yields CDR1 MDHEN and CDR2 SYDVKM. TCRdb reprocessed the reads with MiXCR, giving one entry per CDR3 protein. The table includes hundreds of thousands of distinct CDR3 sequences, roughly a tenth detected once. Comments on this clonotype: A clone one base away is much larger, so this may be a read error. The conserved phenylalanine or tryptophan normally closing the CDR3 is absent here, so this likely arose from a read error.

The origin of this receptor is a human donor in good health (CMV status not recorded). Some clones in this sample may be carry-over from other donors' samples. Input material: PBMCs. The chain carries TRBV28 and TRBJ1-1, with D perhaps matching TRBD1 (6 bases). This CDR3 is CASLSGGKGTEAFS. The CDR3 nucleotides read TGTGCCTCCTTGTCTGGGGGCAAGGGAACTGAAGCTTTCTCT.